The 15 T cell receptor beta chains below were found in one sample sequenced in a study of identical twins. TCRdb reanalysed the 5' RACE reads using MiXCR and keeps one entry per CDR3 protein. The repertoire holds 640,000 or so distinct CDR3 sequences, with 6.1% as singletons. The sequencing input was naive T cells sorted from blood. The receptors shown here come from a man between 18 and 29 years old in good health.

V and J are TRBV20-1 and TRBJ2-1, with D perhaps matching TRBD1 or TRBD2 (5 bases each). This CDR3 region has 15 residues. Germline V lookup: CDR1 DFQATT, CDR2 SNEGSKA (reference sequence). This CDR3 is CSAPKVGGSYNEQFF. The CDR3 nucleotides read TGCAGCGCCCCGAAGGTTGGGGGATCCTACAATGAGCAGTTCTTC.

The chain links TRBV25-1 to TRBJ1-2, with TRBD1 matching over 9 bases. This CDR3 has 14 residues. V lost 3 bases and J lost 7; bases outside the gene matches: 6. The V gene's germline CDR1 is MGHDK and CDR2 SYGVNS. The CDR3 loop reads CASSDNRGRGGYTF. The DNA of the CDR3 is TGTGCCAGCAGTGATAACAGGGGGCGCGGTGGCTACACCTTC.

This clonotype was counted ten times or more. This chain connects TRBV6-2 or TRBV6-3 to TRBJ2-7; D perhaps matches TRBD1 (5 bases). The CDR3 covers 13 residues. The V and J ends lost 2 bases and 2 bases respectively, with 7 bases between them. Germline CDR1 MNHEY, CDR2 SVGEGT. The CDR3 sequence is CASSYLTAYEQYF. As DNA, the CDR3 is TGTGCCAGCAGTTACCTGACAGCCTACGAGCAGTACTTC.

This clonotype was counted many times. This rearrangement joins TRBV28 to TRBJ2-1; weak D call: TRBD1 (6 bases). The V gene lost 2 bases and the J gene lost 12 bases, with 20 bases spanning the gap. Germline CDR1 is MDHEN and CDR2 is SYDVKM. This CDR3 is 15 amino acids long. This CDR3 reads CASSLGSTGPRRQFF. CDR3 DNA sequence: TGTGCCAGCAGTTTAGGGTCGACAGGCCCAAGGAGGCAGTTCTTC.

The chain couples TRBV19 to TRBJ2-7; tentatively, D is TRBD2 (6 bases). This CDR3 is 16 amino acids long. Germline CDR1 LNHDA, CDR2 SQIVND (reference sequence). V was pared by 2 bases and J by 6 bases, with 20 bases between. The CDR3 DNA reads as TGTGCCAGTAGTATATTTGGATCCGGGAGCTCGTTCGAGCAGTACTTC. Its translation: CASSIFGSGSSFEQYF. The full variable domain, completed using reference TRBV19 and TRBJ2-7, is DGGITQSPKYLFRKEGQNVTLSCEQNLNHDAMYWYRQDPGQGLRLIYYSQIVNDFQKGDIAEGYSVSREKKESFPLTVTSAQKNPTAFYLCASSIFGSGSSFEQYFGPGTRLTVT.

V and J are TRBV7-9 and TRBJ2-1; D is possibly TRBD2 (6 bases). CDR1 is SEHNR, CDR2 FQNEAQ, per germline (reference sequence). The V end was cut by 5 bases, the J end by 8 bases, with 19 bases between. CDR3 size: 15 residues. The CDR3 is CASSPSREIVYEQFF. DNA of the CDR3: TGTGCCAGCAGCCCCTCCCGGGAGATAGTCTATGAGCAGTTCTTC.

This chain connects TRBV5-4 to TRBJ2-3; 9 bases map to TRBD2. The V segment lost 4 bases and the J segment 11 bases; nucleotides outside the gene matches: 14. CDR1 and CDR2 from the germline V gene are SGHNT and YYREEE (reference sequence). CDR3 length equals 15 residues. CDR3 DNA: TGTGCCAGCAGCCTCCGATCCCAGACTAGCGGAGTGCAGTATTTT. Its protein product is CASSLRSQTSGVQYF.

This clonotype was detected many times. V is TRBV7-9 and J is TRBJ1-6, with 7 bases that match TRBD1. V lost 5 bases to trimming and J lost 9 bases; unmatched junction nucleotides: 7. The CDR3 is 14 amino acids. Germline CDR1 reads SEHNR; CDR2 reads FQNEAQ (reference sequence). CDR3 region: CASSRGQISSPLHF. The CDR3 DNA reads TGTGCCAGCAGCCGGGGACAGATATCTTCACCCCTCCACTTT.

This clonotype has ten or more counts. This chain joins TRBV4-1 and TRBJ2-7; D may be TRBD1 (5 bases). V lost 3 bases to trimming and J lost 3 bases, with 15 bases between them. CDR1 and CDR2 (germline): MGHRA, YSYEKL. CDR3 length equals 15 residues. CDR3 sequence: CASSQSTQALYEQYV. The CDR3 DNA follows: TGCGCCAGCAGCCAGTCAACACAGGCGCTCTACGAGCAGTACGTC.

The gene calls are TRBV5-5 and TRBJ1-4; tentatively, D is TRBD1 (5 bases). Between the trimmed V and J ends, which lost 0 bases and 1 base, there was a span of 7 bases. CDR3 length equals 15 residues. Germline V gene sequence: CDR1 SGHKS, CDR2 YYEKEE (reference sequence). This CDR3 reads CASSLGGLTNEKLFF. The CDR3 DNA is TGTGCCAGCAGCTTGGGGGGCCTAACTAATGAAAAACTGTTTTTT.

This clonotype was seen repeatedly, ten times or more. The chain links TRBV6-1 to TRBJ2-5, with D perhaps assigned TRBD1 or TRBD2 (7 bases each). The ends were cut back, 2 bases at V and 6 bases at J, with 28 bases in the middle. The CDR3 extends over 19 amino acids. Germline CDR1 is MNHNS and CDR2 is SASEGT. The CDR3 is CASSEPAGGGQIGGKTQYF. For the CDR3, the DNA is TGTGCCAGCAGTGAACCTGCAGGGGGGGGACAGATTGGCGGTAAGACCCAGTACTTC.

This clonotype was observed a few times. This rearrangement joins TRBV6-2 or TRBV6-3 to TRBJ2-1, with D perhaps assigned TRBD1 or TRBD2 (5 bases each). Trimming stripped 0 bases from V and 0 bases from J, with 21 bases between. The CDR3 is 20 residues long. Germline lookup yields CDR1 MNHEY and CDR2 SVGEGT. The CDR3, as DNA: TGTGCCAGCAGTTACTCGAAGGGACCAACGTGGGCTAGCTCCTACAATGAGCAGTTCTTC. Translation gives CASSYSKGPTWASSYNEQFF.

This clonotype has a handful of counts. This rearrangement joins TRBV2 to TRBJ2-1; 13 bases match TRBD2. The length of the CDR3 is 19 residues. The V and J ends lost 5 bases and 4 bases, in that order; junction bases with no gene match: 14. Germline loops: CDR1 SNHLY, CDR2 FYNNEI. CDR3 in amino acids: CASSPRSRTSGSWYNEQFF. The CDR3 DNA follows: TGTGCCAGCAGTCCTCGGTCGCGGACTAGCGGGAGTTGGTACAATGAGCAGTTCTTC.

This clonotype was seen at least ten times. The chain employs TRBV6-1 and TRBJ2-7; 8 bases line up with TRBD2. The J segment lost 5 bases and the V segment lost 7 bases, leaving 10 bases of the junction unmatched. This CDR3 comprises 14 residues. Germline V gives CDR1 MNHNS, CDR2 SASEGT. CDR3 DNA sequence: TGTGCCAGCACGACAGCGGGAGCCTATCACGAGCAGTACTTC. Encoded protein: CASTTAGAYHEQYF.

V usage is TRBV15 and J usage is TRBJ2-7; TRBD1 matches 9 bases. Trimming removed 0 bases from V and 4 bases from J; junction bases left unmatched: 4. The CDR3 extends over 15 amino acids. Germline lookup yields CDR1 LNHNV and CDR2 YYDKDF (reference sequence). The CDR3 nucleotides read TGTGCCACCAGCAGAGATCCGGGGACAGGGTACGAGCAGTACTTC. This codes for CATSRDPGTGYEQYF.